This T cell receptor beta chain stems from a study of blood T cell repertoires in COVID-19. Turning to the study itself: Samples of COVID-19 (acute and convalescent) were obtained from the United States, Italy and Spain. T cells, B-cell-depleted T cells, or PBMCs provided the cDNA or gDNA that served as material.

The authors' processing: Estimation of nucleated cell counts relied on the amplification of reference gene primers. The repertoire was sequenced with immunoSEQ multiplex PCR; TCRdb's copy has only in-frame clones and lacks some. From that table come the V and J calls and clone size; the DNA was used to work out D and trimming. Of under 150,000 clones in the sample, approximately 82% were seen once. The receptor comes from a man aged 35 to 55 with active or convalescent COVID-19. Sequences were obtained from peripheral blood.

The CDR3 protein is CASSPRVSGSGNTIYF. For the CDR3, the DNA is TGTGCCAGCAGCCCGAGGGTTTCGGGTTCGGGAAACACCATATATTTT. The chain recombines TRBV7-2 with TRBJ1-3; D not certain. Germline assignment: CDR1 SGHTA and CDR2 FQGNSA. This CDR3 is built from 16 residues. Between the trimmed V and J ends, which lost 5 bases and 4 bases, there was a span of 18 bases.